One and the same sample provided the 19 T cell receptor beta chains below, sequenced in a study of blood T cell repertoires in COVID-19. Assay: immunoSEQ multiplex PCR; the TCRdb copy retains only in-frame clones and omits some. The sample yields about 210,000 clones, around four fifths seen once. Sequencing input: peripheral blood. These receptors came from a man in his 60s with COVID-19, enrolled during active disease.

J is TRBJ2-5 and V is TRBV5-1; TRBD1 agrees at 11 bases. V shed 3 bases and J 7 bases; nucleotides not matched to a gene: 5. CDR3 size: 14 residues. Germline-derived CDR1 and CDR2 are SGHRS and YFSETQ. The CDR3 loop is CASSSPGTGGTQYF. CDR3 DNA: TGCGCCAGCAGCTCGCCCGGGACAGGGGGGACCCAGTACTTC.

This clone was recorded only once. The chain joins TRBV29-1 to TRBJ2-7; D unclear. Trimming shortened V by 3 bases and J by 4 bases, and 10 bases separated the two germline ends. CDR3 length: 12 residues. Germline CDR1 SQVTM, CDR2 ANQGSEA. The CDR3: CSVDVTTYEQYF. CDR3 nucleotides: TGCAGCGTTGACGTGACAACTTACGAGCAGTACTTC.

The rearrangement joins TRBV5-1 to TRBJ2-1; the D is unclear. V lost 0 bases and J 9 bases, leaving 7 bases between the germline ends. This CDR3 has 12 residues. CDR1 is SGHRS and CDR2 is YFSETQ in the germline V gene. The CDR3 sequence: CASSLGESEQFF. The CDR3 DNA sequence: TGCGCCAGCAGCTTGGGTGAGAGTGAGCAGTTCTTC.

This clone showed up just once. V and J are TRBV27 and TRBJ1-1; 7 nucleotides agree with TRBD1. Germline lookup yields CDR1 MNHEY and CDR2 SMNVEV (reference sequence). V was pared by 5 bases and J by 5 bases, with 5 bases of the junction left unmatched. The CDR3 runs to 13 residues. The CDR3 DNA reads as TGTGCCAGCAGTAGACAGGGCCGAACTGAAGCTTTCTTT. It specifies CASSRQGRTEAFF.

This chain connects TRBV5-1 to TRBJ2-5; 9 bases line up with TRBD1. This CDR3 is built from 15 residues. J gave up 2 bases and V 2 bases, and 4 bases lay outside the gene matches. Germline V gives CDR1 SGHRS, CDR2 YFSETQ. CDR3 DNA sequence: TGCGCCAGCAGCTTTACAGGGGGCTGGCAAGAGACCCAGTACTTC. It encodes CASSFTGGWQETQYF.

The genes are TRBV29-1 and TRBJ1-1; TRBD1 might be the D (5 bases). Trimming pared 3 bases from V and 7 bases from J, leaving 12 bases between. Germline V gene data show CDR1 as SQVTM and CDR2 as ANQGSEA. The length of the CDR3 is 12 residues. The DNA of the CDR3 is TGCAGCGTTGAGGGCGGGGCCGTTGAAGCTTTCTTT. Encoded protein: CSVEGGAVEAFF.

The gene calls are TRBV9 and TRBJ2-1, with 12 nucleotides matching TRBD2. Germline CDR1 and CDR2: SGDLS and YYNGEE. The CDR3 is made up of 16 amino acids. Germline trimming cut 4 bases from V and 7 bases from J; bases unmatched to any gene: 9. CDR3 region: CASSPRPSGRGNEQFF. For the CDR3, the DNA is TGTGCCAGCAGCCCCCGTCCTAGCGGGAGGGGGAATGAGCAGTTCTTC.

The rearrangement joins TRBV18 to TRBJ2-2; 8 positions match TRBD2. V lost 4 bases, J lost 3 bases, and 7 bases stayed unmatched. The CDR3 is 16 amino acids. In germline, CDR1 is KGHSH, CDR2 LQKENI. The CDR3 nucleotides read TGTGCCAGCTCACGGAACGGGAGGGCCGACACCGGGGAGCTGTTTTTT. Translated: CASSRNGRADTGELFF. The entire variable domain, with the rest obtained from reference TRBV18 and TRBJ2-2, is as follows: NAGVMQNPRHLVRRRGQEARLRCSPMKGHSHVYWYRQLPEEGLKFMVYLQKENIIDESGMPKERFSAEFPKEGPSILRIQQVVRGDSAAYFCASSRNGRADTGELFFGEGSRLTVL.

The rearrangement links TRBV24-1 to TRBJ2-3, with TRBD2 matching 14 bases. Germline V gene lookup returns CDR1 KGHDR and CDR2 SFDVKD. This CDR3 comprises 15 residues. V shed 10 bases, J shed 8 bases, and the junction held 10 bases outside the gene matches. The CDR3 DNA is TGTGCCACAGATTCCGGGACTAGCGGGAGAAGTACGCAGTATTTT. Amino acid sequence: CATDSGTSGRSTQYF.

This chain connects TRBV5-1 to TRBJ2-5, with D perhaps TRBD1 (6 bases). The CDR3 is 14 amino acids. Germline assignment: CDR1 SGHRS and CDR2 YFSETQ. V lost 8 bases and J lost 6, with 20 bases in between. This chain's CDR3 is CASQSTGLVQTQYF. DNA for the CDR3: TGCGCCAGTCAATCAACAGGGTTAGTTCAGACCCAGTACTTC. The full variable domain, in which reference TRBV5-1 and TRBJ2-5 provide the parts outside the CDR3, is KAGVTQTPRYLIKTRGQQVTLSCSPISGHRSVSWYQQTPGQGLQFLFEYFSETQRNKGNFPGRFSGRQFSNSRSEMNVSTLELGDSALYLCASQSTGLVQTQYFGPGTRLLVL.

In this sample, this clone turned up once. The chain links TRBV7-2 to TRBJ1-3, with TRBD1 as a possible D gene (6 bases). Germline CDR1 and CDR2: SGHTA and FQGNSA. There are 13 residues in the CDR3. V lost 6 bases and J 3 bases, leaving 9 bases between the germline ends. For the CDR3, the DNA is TGTGCCAGCAGACAGGGTGGTGGAAACACCATATATTTT. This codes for CASRQGGGNTIYF.

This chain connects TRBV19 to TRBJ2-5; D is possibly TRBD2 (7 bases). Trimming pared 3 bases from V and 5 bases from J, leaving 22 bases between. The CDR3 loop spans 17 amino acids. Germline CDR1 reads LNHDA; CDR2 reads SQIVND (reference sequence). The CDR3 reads CASSIFPGRGYGETQYF. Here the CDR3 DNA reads TGTGCCAGTAGTATCTTCCCTGGGAGGGGGTATGGCGAGACCCAGTACTTC.

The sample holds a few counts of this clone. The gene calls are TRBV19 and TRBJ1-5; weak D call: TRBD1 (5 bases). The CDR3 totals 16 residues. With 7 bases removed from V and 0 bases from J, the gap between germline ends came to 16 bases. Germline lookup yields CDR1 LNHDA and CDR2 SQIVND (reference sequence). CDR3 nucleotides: TGTGCCAGTACCCAACTCGGGACTCCTAGCAATCAGCCCCAGCATTTT. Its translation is CASTQLGTPSNQPQHF.

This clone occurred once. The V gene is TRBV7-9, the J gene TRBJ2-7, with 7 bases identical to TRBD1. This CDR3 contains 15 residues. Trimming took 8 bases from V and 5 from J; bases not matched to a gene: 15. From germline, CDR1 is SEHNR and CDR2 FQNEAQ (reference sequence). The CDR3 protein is CASHRQGHWEHEQYF. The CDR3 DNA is TGTGCCAGCCATCGACAGGGCCACTGGGAGCACGAGCAGTACTTC.

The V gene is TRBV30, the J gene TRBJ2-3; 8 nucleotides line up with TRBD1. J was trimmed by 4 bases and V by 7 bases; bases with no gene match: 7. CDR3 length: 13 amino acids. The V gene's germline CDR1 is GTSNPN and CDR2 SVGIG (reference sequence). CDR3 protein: CASDRGGADTQYF. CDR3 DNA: TGTGCCTCCGACAGGGGCGGGGCAGATACGCAGTATTTT.

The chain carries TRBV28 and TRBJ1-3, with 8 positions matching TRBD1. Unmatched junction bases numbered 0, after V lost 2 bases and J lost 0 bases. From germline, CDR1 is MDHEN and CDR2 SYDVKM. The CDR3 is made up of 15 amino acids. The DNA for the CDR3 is TGTGCCAGCAGTTTAGACAGGGGCTCTGGAAACACCATATATTTT. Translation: CASSLDRGSGNTIYF.

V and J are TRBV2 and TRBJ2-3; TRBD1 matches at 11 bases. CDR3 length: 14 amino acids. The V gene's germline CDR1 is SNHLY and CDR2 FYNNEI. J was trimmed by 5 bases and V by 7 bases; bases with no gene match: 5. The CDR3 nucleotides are TGTGCCAGCACCGGACAGGGGGCGAAAGATACGCAGTATTTT. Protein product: CASTGQGAKDTQYF.

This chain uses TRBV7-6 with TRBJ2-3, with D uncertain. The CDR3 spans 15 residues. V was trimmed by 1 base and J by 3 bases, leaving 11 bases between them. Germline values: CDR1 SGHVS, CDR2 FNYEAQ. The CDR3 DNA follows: TGTGCCAGCAGCTTAGGGTACTCTCTAACAGATACGCAGTATTTT. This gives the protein CASSLGYSLTDTQYF.

DNA for the CDR3: TGTGCCAGCAGTGTAAGGAGGGATGCGGAAGCTTTCTTT. This sequence encodes CASSVRRDAEAFF. The chain uses TRBV2 and TRBJ1-1, with D unresolved. The CDR3 totals 13 residues. Germline loops: CDR1 SNHLY, CDR2 FYNNEI. V was pared by 4 bases and J by 8 bases, with 14 bases between. The full variable domain, rest sourced from reference TRBV2 and TRBJ1-1, is EPEVTQTPSHQVTQMGQEVILRCVPISNHLYFYWYRQILGQKVEFLVSFYNNEISEKSEIFDDQFSVERPDGSNFTLKIRSTKLEDSAMYFCASSVRRDAEAFFGQGTRLTVV.